A selection of T cell receptor beta chains follows, all from one sample in a study of beta chain features in type 1 diabetes. Clones were sequenced by immunoSEQ multiplex PCR, and TCRdb holds only the in-frame ones, with some missing. This table has 640,000 or so clones, roughly 13% appearing once. The source material was naive CD4+ T cells from blood. The receptors were sampled from a man between 18 and 35 years old with type 1 diabetes. Both conserved end residues are part of each CDR3. D genes are given only for firm matches. Part of the rows lack a size; the others show once, few, many or a class for expanded clones.

TRBV11-2,-,TRBJ1-1,-,TGTGCCAGCAGCTTACAGGGTGACACTGAAGCTTTCTTT,CASSLQGDTEAFF
TRBV30,TRBD1,TRBJ1-2,-,TGTGCCTGGGCAGCACAGTACAGGGGAGTCGACTATGGCTACACCTTC,CAWAAQYRGVDYGYTF
TRBV30,-,TRBJ2-3,few,TGTGCCTGGAGTGTTTCCGGGGTCACAGATACGCAGTATTTT,CAWSVSGVTDTQYF
TRBV5-1,-,TRBJ1-1,-,TGCGCCAGCAGCTTAGGCGAATTGCCGAACACTGAAGCTTTCTTT,CASSLGELPNTEAFF
TRBV7-2,-,TRBJ2-5,few,TGTGCCAGCAGCCCGGAGGTCGCTGGGGAGACCCAGTACTTC,CASSPEVAGETQYF
TRBV4-1,-,TRBJ2-7,few,TGCGCCAGCAGCCAAGAACGCGCAAGCGGGACACTTAAGGAGCAGTACTTC,CASSQERASGTLKEQYF
TRBV5-1,-,TRBJ2-3,-,TGCGCCAGCAGTTTACAATCTGGAGATACGCAGTATTTT,CASSLQSGDTQYF
TRBV5-1,-,TRBJ2-5,-,TGCGCCAGCAGCCCCTTTTACATATCGACAGAGGTGCAAGAGACCCAGTACTTC,CASSPFYISTEVQETQYF
TRBV30,-,TRBJ1-5,few,TGTGCCTGGAGTAAGGCAGTGGGGCAGCCCCAGCATTTT,CAWSKAVGQPQHF
TRBV2,-,TRBJ2-3,few,TGTGCCAGCAGTGAAACCTTTAGCACAGATACGCAGTATTTT,CASSETFSTDTQYF
TRBV7-9,TRBD1,TRBJ1-2,few,TGTGCCAGCAGCACTGGGACAGGGAACTATGGCTACACCTTC,CASSTGTGNYGYTF
TRBV19,-,TRBJ2-7,-,TGTGCCAGTAGTATAGGGGGCCGTTCGAGCTCCTACGAGCAGTACTTC,CASSIGGRSSSYEQYF
TRBV19,-,TRBJ1-2,-,TGTGCCAGTACTCCAACAGGGTACGGCTATGGCTACACCTTC,CASTPTGYGYGYTF
TRBV4-1,TRBD2,TRBJ2-5,-,TGCGCCAGCAGTCAACAATTTACCAGCGGGAGGTGGAAGACCCAGTACTTC,CASSQQFTSGRWKTQYF
TRBV6-5,-,TRBJ2-3,-,TGTGCCAGCAGTTATTCGGGGGCAGATACGCAGTATTTT,CASSYSGADTQYF
TRBV28,TRBD1,TRBJ2-5,-,TGTGCCAGCAGCTCTAATGGACAGGGGTGGCAGACCCAGTACTTC,CASSSNGQGWQTQYF
TRBV10-3,-,TRBJ2-5,few,TGTGCCATCAGGCGAGCGGTCGCGGAGACCCAGTACTTC,CAIRRAVAETQYF
TRBV15,-,TRBJ1-2,few,TGTGCCACCAGCAGAGAAGACTTCTTCGGGGGCTACACCTTC,CATSREDFFGGYTF
TRBV2,-,TRBJ2-3,-,TGTGCCAGTTTGAGGTCCCGGGGGGATACGCAGTATTTT,CASLRSRGDTQYF
TRBV7-8,TRBD1,TRBJ1-2,-,TGTGCCAGCAGCTCCCTCAGACAGGGGACGGGTGGCTACACCTTC,CASSSLRQGTGGYTF
TRBV9,TRBD1,TRBJ1-1,few,TGTGCCAGCAGCGTTCAGGGGGCCGGGACTGAAGCTTTCTTT,CASSVQGAGTEAFF
TRBV7-2,-,TRBJ1-3,few,TGTGCCAGCAGCTTACTGTCCTCTGGAAACACCATATATTTT,CASSLLSSGNTIYF
TRBV7-9,-,TRBJ1-2,-,TGTGCCAGCAGCTTGGAAGGAGGCTACACCTTC,CASSLEGGYTF
TRBV12-5,TRBD1,TRBJ2-1,-,TGTGCTAGTGGTGCCCGGGACAGGGAGTTCTTC,CASGARDREFF
TRBV7-9,-,TRBJ2-1,-,TGTGCCAGCAGCTTAGGACGCCGGGCCAATGAGCAGTTCTTC,CASSLGRRANEQFF
TRBV29-1,-,TRBJ1-1,-,TGCAGCGTTGGCACAAGGGCTGGGATGAACACTGAAGCTTTCTTT,CSVGTRAGMNTEAFF
TRBV5-1,-,TRBJ2-3,-,TGCGCCAGCAGCTTGGTGCGGGACTCGCGCACAGATACGCAGTATTTT,CASSLVRDSRTDTQYF
TRBV7-2,TRBD2,TRBJ2-4,few,TGTGCCAGCAGCTTGTCCGAGGGAGGGGCCAAAAACATTCAGTACTTC,CASSLSEGGAKNIQYF
TRBV18,TRBD2,TRBJ2-7,few,TGTGCCAGCTCACTCGACGCAGGGACTAGCAATTGGTACGAGCAGTACTTC,CASSLDAGTSNWYEQYF
TRBV27,TRBD1,TRBJ1-1,-,TGTGCCAGCAGGGATTTTTCGGCCGGGACAGGGGAGGGAGAAGCTTTCTTT,CASRDFSAGTGEGEAFF